The clone carrying this TCR beta chain was recorded many times. The antigen is unknown. This sample is drawn from a study of neurological immune-mediated disorders. Study-wide findings and caveats: Expansion of TCR clones was greatest in HTLV-1-associated myelopathy and smallest in multiple sclerosis, where it fell below that of healthy controls.

The cDNA came from 5'RACE, which used 10-nucleotide random UMIs. MiXCR, applied by TCRdb to the 5' RACE reads, yields one record per CDR3 protein. The sample consists of approximately 90,000 distinct CDR3 sequences, 3.5% to 4% of them appearing once. V lost 1 base, J lost 8 bases, and 11 bases lay in between. The CDR3 runs to 13 residues. Germline assignment: CDR1 SGHTA and CDR2 FQGNSA. The sample taken for sequencing was PBMCs. The clonotype comes from a woman between 18 and 30 years old with multiple sclerosis. The chain links TRBV7-2 to TRBJ1-2; D is ambiguous. CDR3 DNA sequence: TGTGCCAGCAGCTTAGGTACCTGGGAAGGCTACACCTTC. It is translated as CASSLGTWEGYTF.